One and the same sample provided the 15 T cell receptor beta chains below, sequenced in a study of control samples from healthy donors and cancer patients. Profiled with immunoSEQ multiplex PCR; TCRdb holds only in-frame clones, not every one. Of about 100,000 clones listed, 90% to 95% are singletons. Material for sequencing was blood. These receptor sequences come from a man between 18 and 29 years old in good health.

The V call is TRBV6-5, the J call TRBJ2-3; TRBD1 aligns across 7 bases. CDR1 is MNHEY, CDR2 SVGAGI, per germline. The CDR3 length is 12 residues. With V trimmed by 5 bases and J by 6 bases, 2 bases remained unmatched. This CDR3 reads CASSTQGDTQYF. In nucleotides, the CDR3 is TGTGCCAGCAGTACACAGGGGGATACGCAGTATTTT.

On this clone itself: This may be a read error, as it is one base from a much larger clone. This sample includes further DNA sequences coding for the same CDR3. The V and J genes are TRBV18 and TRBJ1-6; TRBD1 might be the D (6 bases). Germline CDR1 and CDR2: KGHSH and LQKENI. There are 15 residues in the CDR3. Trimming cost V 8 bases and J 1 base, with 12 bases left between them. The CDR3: CASSQGGSYNSPLHF. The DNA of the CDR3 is TGTGCCAGCAGTCAAGGGGGGTCCTATAATTCACCCCTCCACTTT.

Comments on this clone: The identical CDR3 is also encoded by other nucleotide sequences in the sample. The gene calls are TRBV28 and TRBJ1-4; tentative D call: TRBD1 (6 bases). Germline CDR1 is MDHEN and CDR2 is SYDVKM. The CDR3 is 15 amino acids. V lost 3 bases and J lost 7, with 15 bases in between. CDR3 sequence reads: CASSFEGGRIEKLFF. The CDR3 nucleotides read TGTGCCAGCAGTTTTGAGGGGGGGCGGATTGAAAAACTGTTTTTT.

The CDR3 is CASSSDSYERGKLFF. The CDR3 DNA reads TGTGCCAGCAGTTCGGACAGCTACGAACGAGGAAAACTGTTTTTT. V gene TRBV6-5 combines with J gene TRBJ1-4; D perhaps matches TRBD1 (6 bases). V was trimmed by 4 bases and J by 10 bases, leaving 19 bases between them. The CDR3 totals 15 residues. The V gene's germline CDR1 is MNHEY and CDR2 SVGAGI.

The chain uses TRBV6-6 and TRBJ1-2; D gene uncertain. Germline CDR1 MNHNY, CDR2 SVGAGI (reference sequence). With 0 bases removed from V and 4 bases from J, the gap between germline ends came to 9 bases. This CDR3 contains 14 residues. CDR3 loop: CASSYSSRGYGYTF. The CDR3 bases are TGTGCCAGCAGTTACTCGAGCCGGGGCTATGGCTACACCTTC.

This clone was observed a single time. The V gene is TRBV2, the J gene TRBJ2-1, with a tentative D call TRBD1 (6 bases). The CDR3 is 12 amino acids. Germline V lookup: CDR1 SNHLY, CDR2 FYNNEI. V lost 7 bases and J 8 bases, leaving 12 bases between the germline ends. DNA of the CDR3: TGTGCCAGCACCCCAAGACAGGATGAGCAGTTCTTC. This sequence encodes CASTPRQDEQFF.

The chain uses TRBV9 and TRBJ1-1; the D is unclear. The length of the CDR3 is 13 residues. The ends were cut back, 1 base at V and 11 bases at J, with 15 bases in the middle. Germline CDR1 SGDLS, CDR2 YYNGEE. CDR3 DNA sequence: TGTGCCAGCAGCGTATCGAAGGAATCTACGGCTTTCTTT. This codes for CASSVSKESTAFF.

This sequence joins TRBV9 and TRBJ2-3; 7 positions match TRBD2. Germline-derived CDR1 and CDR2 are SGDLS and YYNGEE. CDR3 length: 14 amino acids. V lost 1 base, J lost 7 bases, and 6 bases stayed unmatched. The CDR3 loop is CASSVMSGGNTQYF. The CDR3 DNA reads TGTGCCAGCAGCGTAATGTCGGGAGGCAATACGCAGTATTTT.

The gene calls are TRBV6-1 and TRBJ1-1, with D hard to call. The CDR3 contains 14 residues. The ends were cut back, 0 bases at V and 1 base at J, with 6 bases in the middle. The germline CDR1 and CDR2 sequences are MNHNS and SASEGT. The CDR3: CASSEAPQNTEAFF. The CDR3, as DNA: TGTGCCAGCAGTGAAGCGCCCCAGAACACTGAAGCTTTCTTT.

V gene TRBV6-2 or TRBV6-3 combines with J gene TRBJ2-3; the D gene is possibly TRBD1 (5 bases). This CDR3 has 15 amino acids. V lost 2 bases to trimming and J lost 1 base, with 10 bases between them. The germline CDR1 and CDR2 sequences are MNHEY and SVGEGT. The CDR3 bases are TGTGCCAGCAGTTACCTAGGGGCTCGCACAGATACGCAGTATTTT. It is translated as CASSYLGARTDTQYF.

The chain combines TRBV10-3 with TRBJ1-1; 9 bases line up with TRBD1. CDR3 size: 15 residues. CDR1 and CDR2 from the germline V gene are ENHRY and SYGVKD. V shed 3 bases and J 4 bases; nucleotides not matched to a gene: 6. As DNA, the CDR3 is TGTGCCATCAGTGACCTATTGGACAGGGGCACTGAAGCTTTCTTT. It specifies CAISDLLDRGTEAFF.

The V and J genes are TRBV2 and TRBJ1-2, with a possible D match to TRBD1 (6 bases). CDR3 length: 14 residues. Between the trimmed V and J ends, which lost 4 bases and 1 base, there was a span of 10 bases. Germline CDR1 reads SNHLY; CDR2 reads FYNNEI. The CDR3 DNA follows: TGTGCCAGCAGTGTAGGGGGTTTTAACTATGGCTACACCTTC. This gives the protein CASSVGGFNYGYTF.

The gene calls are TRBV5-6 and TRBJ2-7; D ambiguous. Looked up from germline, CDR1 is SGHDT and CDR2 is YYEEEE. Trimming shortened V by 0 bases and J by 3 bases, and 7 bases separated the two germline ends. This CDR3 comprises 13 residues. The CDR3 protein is CASSLGRDYEQYF. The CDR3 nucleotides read TGTGCCAGCAGCTTGGGCAGAGACTACGAGCAGTACTTC.

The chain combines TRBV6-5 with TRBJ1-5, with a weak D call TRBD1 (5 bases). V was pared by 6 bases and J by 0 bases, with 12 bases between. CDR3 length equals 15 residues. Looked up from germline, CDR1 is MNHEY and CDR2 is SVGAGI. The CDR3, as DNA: TGTGCCAGCAGCTATCAGGGTTATAGCAATCAGCCCCAGCATTTT. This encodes CASSYQGYSNQPQHF.

In DNA form, the CDR3 reads TGTGCCAGCAGCTTGGCCCCACCCCGGCAGGTGGAGACCCAGTACTTC. This translates into CASSLAPPRQVETQYF. This chain uses TRBV5-4 with TRBJ2-5; no clear D. The V and J ends lost 0 bases and 5 bases respectively, with 17 bases between them. Germline assignment: CDR1 SGHNT and CDR2 YYREEE (reference sequence). The CDR3 loop spans 16 amino acids.